The T cell receptor (beta chain) under discussion was sequenced for a study of post-analysis software for immune sequencing data. About this clonotype itself: The antigen remains undetermined.

Trimming took 6 bases from V and 0 from J, leaving 14 bases between them. This CDR3 is 15 amino acids long. Germline values: CDR1 MNHEY, CDR2 SMNVEV (reference sequence). General study points: A few TRBV segments (TRBV5-6, TRBV5-1 and TRBV20-1 among them) occurred more frequently in patients than in controls.

The TCR beta cDNA libraries contained unique molecular identifiers. TCRdb redid the calling of the PCR reads with MiXCR, one entry per CDR3 protein. Of around 700,000 distinct CDR3 sequences in the sample, around 64% were seen once. This TCR derives from a girl aged 2 to 10 with multiple sclerosis. The sequenced sample consisted of blood. The V call is TRBV27, the J call TRBJ1-2, with unresolved D. CDR3 sequence (DNA): TGTGCCAGCAGCCCTTATGCGGCTTCTAACTATGGCTACACCTTC. It yields the protein CASSPYAASNYGYTF.